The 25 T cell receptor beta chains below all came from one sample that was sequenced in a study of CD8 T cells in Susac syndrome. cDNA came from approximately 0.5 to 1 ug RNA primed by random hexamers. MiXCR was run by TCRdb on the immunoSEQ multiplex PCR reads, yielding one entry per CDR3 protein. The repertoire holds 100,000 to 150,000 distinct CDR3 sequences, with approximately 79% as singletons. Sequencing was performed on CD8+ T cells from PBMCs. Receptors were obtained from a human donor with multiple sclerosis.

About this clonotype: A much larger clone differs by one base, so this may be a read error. The CDR3 region has the DNA TGTGCCAGCAGCTTGGAGGACAATGAGCAGTTCTTC. This codes for CASSLEDNEQFF. The rearrangement uses TRBV5-4 and TRBJ2-1; D uncertain. The germline V gene encodes CDR1 SGHNT and CDR2 YYREEE (reference sequence). CDR3 size: 12 residues. V lost 0 bases and J 5 bases, leaving 3 bases between the germline ends. The full variable domain, rest sourced from reference TRBV5-4 and TRBJ2-1, is ETGVTQSPTHLIKTRGQQVTLRCSSQSGHNTVSWYQQALGQGPQFIFQYYREEENGRGNFPPRFSGLQFPNYSSELNVNALELDDSALYLCASSLEDNEQFFGPGTRLTVL.

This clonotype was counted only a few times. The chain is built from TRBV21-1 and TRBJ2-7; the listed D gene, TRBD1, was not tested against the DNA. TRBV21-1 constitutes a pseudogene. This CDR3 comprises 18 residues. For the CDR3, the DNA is TGTGCCAGCAGCCAGAAAGGTAAAGGGGGCCCTTCCTCCTACGAGCAGTACGTC. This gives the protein CASSQKGKGGPSSYEQYV.

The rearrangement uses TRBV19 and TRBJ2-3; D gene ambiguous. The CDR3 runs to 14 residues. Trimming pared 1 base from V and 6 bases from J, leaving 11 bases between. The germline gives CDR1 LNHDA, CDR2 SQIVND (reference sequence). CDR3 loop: CASSIVTSEDTQYF. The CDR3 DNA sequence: TGTGCCAGTAGTATAGTAACCTCGGAGGATACGCAGTATTTT.

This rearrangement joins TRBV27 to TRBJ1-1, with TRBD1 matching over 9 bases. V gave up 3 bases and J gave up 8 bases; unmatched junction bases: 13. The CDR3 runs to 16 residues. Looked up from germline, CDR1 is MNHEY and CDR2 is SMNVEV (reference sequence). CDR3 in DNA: TGTGCCAGCAGTTTGGGACAGGGTACTTCCCGGAGAGAAGCTTTCTTT. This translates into CASSLGQGTSRREAFF.

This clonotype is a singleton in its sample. The CDR3 DNA is TGTGCCACGACAGGGGAATACCCTGATGAGCAGTTCTTC. It codes for CATTGEYPDEQFF. V gene TRBV12-3 or TRBV12-4 combines with J gene TRBJ2-1; TRBD1 matches 8 bases. This CDR3 region has 13 residues. With 10 bases clipped from V and 8 bases from J, the junction kept 10 bases outside the gene matches.

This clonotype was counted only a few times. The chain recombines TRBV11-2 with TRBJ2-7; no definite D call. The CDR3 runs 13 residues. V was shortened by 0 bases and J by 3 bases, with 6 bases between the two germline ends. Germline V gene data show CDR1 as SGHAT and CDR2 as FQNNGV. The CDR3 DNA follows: TGTGCCAGCAGCTTAGATGTGGACTACGAGCAGTACGTC. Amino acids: CASSLDVDYEQYV.

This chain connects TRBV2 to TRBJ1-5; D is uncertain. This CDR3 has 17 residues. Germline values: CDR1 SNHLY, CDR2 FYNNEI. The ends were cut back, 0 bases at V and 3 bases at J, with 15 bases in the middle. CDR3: CASSEALGIPNNQPQHF. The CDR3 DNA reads TGTGCCAGCAGTGAAGCACTCGGGATCCCAAACAATCAGCCCCAGCATTTT.

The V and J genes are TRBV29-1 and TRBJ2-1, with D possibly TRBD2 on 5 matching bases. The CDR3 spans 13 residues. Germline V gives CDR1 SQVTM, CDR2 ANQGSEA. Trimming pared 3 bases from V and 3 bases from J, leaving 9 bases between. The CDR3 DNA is TGCAGCGTTGACCAGCGGAACTACAATGAGCAGTTCTTC. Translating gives CSVDQRNYNEQFF.

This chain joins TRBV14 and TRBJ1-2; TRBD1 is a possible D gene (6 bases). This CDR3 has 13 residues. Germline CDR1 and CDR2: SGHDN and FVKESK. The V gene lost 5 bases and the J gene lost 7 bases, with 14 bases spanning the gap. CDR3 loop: CASSSWGLGGYTF. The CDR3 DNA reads TGTGCCAGCAGCTCCTGGGGGCTCGGTGGCTACACCTTC.

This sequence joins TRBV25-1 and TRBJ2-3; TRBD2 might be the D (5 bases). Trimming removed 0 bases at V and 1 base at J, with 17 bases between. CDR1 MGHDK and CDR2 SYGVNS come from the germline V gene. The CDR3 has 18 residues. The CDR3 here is CASSEYTPSSGGTDTQYF. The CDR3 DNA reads TGTGCCAGCAGTGAATATACCCCCTCCAGCGGAGGCACAGATACGCAGTATTTT.

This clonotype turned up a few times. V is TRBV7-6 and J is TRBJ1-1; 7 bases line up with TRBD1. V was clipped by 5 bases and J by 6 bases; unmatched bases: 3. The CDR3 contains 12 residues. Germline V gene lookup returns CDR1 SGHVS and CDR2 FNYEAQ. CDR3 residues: CASSPGTAEAFF. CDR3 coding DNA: TGTGCCAGCAGCCCAGGGACAGCTGAAGCTTTCTTT. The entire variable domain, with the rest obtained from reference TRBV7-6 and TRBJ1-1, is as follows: GAGVSQSPRYKVTKRGQDVALRCDPISGHVSLYWYRQALGQGPEFLTYFNYEAQQDKSGLPNDRFSAERPEGSISTLTIQRTEQRDSAMYRCASSPGTAEAFFGQGTRLTVV.

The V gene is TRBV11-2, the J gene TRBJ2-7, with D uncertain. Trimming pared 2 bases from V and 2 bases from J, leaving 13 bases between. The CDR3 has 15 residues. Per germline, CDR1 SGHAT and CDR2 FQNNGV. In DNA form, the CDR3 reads TGTGCCAGCAGCTTACCCCGTGGGCTAGCCTACGAGCAGTACGTC. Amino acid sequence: CASSLPRGLAYEQYV.

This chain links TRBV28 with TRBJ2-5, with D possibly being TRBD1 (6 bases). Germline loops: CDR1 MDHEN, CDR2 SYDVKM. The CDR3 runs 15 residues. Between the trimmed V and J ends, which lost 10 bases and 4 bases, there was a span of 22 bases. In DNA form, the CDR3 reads TGTGCCACCAGGGGTCCCACAGGTCCCCCAGAGACCCAGTACTTC. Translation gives CATRGPTGPPETQYF.

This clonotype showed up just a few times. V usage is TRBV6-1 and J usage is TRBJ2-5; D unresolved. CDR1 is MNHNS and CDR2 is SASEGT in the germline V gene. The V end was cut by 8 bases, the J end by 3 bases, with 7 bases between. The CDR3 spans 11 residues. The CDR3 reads CASPLEETQYF. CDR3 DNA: TGTGCCAGCCCCCTGGAAGAGACCCAGTACTTC.

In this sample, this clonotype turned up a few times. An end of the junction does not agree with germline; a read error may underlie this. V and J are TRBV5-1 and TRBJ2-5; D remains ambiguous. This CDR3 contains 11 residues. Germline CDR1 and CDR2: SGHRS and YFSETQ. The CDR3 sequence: CASSFQETQYF. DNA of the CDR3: TGTGCCAGCAGCTTCCAAGAGACCCAGTACTTC. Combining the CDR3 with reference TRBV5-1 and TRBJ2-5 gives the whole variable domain KAGVTQTPRYLIKTRGQQVTLSCSPISGHRSVSWYQQTPGQGLQFLFEYFSETQRNKGNFPGRFSGRQFSNSRSEMNVSTLELGDSALYLCASSFQETQYFGPGTRLLVL.

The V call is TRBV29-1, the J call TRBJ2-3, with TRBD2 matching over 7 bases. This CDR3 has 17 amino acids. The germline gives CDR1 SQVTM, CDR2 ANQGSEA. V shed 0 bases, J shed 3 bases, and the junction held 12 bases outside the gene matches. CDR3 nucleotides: TGCAGCGTTGAAGATCCTGGAGGGAGGGAGGTGACAGATACGCAGTATTTT. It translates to CSVEDPGGREVTDTQYF.

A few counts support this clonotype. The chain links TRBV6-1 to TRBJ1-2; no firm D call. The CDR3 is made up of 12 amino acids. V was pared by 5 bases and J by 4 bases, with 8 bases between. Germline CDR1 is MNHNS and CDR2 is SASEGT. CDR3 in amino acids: CASSRGGYGYTF. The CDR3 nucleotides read TGTGCCAGCAGTCGTGGCGGCTATGGCTACACCTTC.

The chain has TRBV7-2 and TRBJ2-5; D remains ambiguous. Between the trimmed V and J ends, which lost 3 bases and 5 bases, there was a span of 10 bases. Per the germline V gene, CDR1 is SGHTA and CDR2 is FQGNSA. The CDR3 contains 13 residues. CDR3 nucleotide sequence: TGTGCCAGCAGCTTTCAGACGGTGGAGACCCAGTACTTC. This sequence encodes CASSFQTVETQYF.

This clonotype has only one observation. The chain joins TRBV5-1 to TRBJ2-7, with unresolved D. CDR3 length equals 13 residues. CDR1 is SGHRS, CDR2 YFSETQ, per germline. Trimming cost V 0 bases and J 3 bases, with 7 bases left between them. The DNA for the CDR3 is TGCGCCAGCAGCTTGGAGCCTCACTACGAGCAGTACTTC. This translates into CASSLEPHYEQYF.

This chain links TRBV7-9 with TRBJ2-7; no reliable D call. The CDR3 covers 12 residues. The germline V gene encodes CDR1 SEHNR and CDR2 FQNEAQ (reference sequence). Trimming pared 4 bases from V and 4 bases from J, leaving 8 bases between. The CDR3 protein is CASSSAHYEQYF. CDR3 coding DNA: TGTGCCAGCAGCTCTGCCCATTACGAGCAGTACTTC.

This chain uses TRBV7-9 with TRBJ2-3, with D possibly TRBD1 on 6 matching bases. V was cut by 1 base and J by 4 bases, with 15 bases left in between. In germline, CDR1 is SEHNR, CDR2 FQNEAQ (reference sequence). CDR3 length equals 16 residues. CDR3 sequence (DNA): TGTGCCAGCAGCTTAGTAGGGGGTGACGTCGCAGATACGCAGTATTTT. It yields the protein CASSLVGGDVADTQYF.

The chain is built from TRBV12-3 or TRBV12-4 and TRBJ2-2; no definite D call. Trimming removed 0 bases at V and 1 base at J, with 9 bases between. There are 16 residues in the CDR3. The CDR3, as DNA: TGTGCCAGCAGTTTAGCCCCCCCCAAGAACACCGGGGAGCTGTTTTTT. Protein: CASSLAPPKNTGELFF.

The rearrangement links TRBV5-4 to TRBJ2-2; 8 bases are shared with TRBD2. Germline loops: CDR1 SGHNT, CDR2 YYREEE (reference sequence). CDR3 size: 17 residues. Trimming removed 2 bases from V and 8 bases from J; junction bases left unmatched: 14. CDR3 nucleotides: TGTGCCAGCAGCTTCTTGGCGGGAGGACTAGGAGCGGGGGAGCTGTTTTTT. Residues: CASSFLAGGLGAGELFF.

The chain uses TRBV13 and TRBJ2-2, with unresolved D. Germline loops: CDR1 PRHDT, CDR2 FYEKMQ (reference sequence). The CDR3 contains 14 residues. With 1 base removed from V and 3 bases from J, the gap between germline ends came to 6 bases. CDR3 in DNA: TGTGCCAGCAGCTTAGAGGATGACACCGGGGAGCTGTTTTTT. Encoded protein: CASSLEDDTGELFF.

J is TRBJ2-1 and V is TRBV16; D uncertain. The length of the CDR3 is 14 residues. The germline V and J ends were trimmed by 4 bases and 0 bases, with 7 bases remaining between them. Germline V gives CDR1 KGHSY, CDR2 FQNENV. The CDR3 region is CASSRGGSYNEQFF. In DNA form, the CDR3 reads TGTGCCAGCAGCCGTGGTGGCTCCTACAATGAGCAGTTCTTC.